Listed below are T cell receptor beta chains from one sample, sequenced in a study of human T cells and chemical hapten exposure. TCRdb passed the RACE reads through MiXCR, listing each CDR3 protein once. The sample holds a few hundred thousand distinct CDR3 sequences, around 5.5% seen once. The input for sequencing was whole blood, taken in connection with sensitization to the hapten diphenylcyclopropenone (DPC). The receptors originated from a young woman with alopecia areata. Some clones in this sample may be carry-over from other donors' samples. Each CDR3 is given with its conserved first and last residue. D genes are given only for firm matches. A row's size may be missing; if present it is once, few, many or a size class.

clone_size d_call v_call cdr3_aa
many NA TRBV24-1 CATSDFKQGMTQHF
NA NA TRBV2 CASSFIQGSNYGYTF
once TRBD1 TRBV5-6 CASSQDRGGSTDTQYF
NA NA TRBV10-3 CAISDDLAGRYGYTF
few NA TRBV12-3/TRBV12-4 CASSRDSGSPLHF
many TRBD1 TRBV7-2 CASSLLRGLTEAFF
few NA TRBV7-2 CASSHPYGNEQYF
few NA TRBV12-3/TRBV12-4 CASSGGMMVFYEQYF
many NA TRBV7-2 CASSLGATGGYTF
many NA TRBV3-1 CASSRYEKLFF
many NA TRBV6-5 CASSSQGAKNIQYF
NA NA TRBV6-2/TRBV6-3 CASSYSTGRSNQPQHF
NA NA TRBV2 CASSEFGPAGQPQHF
few TRBD2 TRBV5-1 CASSLAGSSGGRTDTQYF
many NA TRBV10-3 CAISEGGDTEAFF
few NA TRBV9 CASSGPKENSPLHF
many TRBD1 TRBV4-1 CASSNRQGGATNEKLFF
NA NA TRBV29-1 CSVLPPPSPETQYF
many TRBD1 TRBV12-3/TRBV12-4 CASSARTGGSEAFF
few NA TRBV6-6 CASSYSIGGSSYNEQFF
few TRBD1 TRBV15 CATSRGDSRTDTQYF
NA NA TRBV7-9 CASSLGVRGSPLHF
few NA TRBV5-1 CASSLTGARQYGYTF
many NA TRBV6-2/TRBV6-3 CATSRTGETQYF
NA TRBD2 TRBV27 CASRRLAGGALYGTDTQYF
NA TRBD1 TRBV3-1 CASSRMGQPLQEQYF
few NA TRBV6-2/TRBV6-3 CASSYLGSNQPQHF
NA TRBD1 TRBV6-1 CASSVQGGNTEAFF
NA NA TRBV2 CASSEARDAGLTSYTF
NA NA TRBV3-1 CASVARANTEAFF
NA NA TRBV10-3 CAITPHGQNTEAFF
NA NA TRBV5-6 CASSFGTYQRQHF
few TRBD1 TRBV3-1 CASSQRGQGKDEQYF
many NA TRBV6-5 CASSLRGSNQPQHF
few NA TRBV18 CASSPDSRGAYNEQFF
many TRBD1 TRBV29-1 CSSQGQGMIEQFF
many TRBD1 TRBV27 CASSSIYRGRRGSTEAFF
many NA TRBV5-1 CASSFGIRGPGNTIYF
NA NA TRBV29-1 CSVVDRETQYF
few NA TRBV27 CASSSLLDSEAFF
few NA TRBV29-1 CSVPPGPRGTQYF
many NA TRBV7-8 CASSLGTYSGANVLTF
many TRBD1 TRBV12-3/TRBV12-4 CASSSRQGTNEKLFF
many TRBD1 TRBV5-1 CASSPGDRGGEAFF
few NA TRBV6-5 CASSPSREGTEAFF
NA TRBD2 TRBV7-8 CASSLEGRGGGGYGNIQYF
NA TRBD1 TRBV2 CASSRGTGSEAFF
few NA TRBV4-3 CASSQGARQLTGELFF
few TRBD1 TRBV10-3 CAISVGTGSGEQYF
NA NA TRBV2 CASSEVGAGEKLFF